This T cell receptor (beta chain) was sequenced in a study of blood T cell repertoires in COVID-19. Across the study: Acute-phase and convalescent COVID-19 samples originated in the United States, Italy and Spain. Sample material is recorded as cDNA or gDNA derived from T cells, B-cell-depleted T cells, or PBMCs.

This clone came up a few times. V lost 5 bases and J lost 6, with 16 bases in between. The germline V gene encodes CDR1 LGHNT and CDR2 FRNRAP. CDR3 length equals 14 residues. Per the original data handling: Amplification of reference gene primers was used by the study to estimate nucleated cell counts. Here immunoSEQ multiplex PCR was the method, and the copy in TCRdb shows in-frame clones only, minus some. The DNA was the basis for D and trimming; V, J and clone size are from that table. Of tens of thousands of clones in the sample, around 90% were seen once. The sequencing input was peripheral blood. The sequence derives from a man aged 45 to 65 with active COVID-19. J is TRBJ1-1 and V is TRBV12-5; D is possibly TRBD1 (6 bases). CDR3 nucleotides: TGTGCTAGTGGTGCCACAGGGTATTTCGCTGAAGCTTTCTTT. This translates into CASGATGYFAEAFF.